This TCR beta chain was recorded in a study of cytomegalovirus exposure and HLA in healthy donors. Primers for the PCR totalled 60 Vbeta and 13 Jbeta. Generated by immunoSEQ multiplex PCR, the TCRdb table keeps only in-frame clones and is missing some. The profile covers some 61,000 clones, with over 75% appearing a single time and 6.5% taken by the ten largest. CDR3 length: 15 amino acids. Germline CDR1 reads MNHNS; CDR2 reads SASEGT. Deletions cut 1 base from V and 2 bases from J, with 12 bases between. The source material was PBMCs. The chain is built from TRBV6-1 and TRBJ2-7, with D hard to call. The sequence was collected from a human donor in good health. Here the CDR3 reads CASSEGQVLTYEQYF. In DNA, the CDR3 is TGTGCCAGCAGTGAAGGCCAGGTATTAACCTACGAGCAGTACTTC.